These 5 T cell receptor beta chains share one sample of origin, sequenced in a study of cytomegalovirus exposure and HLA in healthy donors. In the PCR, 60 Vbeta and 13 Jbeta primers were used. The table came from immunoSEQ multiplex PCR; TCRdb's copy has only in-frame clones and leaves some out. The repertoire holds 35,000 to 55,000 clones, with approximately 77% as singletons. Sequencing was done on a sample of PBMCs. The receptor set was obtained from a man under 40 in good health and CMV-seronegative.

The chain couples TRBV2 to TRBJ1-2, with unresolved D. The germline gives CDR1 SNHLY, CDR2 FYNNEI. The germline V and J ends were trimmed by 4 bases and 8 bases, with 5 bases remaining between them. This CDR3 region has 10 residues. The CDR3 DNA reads TGTGCCAGCAGTGCGGGAGGCTACACCTTC. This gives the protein CASSAGGYTF.

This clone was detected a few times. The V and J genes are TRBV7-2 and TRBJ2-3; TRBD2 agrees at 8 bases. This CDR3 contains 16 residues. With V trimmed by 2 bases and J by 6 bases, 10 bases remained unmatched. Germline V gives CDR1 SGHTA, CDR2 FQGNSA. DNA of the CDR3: TGTGCCAGCAGCTTATTTCCTAGAGCGGGGGAGGATACGCAGTATTTT. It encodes CASSLFPRAGEDTQYF.

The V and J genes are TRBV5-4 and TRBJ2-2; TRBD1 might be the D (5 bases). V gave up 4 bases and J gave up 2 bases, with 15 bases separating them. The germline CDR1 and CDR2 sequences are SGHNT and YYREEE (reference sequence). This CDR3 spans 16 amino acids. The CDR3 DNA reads TGTGCCAGCAGCCCCTCAGGGATCCTAAACACCGGGGAGCTGTTTTTT. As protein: CASSPSGILNTGELFF.

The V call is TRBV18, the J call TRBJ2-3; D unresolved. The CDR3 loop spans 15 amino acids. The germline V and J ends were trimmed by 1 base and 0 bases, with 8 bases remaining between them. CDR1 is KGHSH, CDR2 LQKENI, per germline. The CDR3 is CASSPRQSSTDTQYF. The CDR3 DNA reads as TGTGCCAGCTCACCACGGCAATCTAGCACAGATACGCAGTATTTT.

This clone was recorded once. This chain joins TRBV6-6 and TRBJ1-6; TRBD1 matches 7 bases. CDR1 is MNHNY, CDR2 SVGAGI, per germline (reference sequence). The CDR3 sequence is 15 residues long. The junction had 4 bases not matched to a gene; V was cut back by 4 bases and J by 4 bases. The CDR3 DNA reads TGTGCCAGCAGTTCACAGGGGAATTATAATTCACCCCTCCACTTT. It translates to CASSSQGNYNSPLHF.